The clone carrying this TCR beta chain was picked up a small number of times. Its antigen is not known. The sample originates from a study of beta chain features in type 1 diabetes. About the research overall: Healthy donors and patients had similar age, gender and cell yields.

Expressed TCRB transcripts were sequenced because the isolated RNA had all been reverse transcribed beforehand. The average for stem cell-like memory T cell samples was some 1 million reads. Repertoires were generated with immunoSEQ multiplex PCR, while TCRdb's copy carries only in-frame clones and drops some. The sample lists 50,000 to 55,000 clones, under 75% occurring once. Study-wide results and limits: Compared to healthy donors, patients appeared to have naive, central memory and Treg TCRB repertoires that were more alike. Fewer junction insertions and more nucleotide deletions appeared in type 1 diabetes patients. TCRB CDR3s were moderately but significantly shorter in Type 1 diabetes patients in all four CD4+ subsets.

This clonotype was obtained from a woman in her 30s with type 1 diabetes. The source material was stem cell memory CD4+ T cells from blood.

CDR3 loop: CASSPGGTESYEQYF. The CDR3 nucleotides are TGCGCCAGCAGCCCGGGCGGGACAGAGTCCTACGAGCAGTACTTC. The V call is TRBV4-1, the J call TRBJ2-7; tentative D call: TRBD1 (7 bases). This CDR3 is 15 amino acids long. Germline V gene data show CDR1 as MGHRA and CDR2 as YSYEKL. V was cut by 4 bases and J by 1 base, with 14 bases left in between.